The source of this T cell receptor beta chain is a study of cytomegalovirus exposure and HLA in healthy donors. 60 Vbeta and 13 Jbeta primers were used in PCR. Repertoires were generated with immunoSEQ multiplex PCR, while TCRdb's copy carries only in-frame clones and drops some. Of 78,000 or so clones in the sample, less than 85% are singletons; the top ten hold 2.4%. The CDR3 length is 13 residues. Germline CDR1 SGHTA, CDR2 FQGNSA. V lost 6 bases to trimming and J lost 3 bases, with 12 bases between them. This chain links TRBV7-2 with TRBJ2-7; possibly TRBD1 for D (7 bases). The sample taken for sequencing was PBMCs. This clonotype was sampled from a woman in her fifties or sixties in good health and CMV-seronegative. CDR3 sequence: CASRSGGGYEQYF. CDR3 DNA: TGTGCCAGCAGGTCAGGGGGAGGCTACGAGCAGTACTTC.